The clone carrying this TCR beta chain occurred a few times. These data come from a study of T-cell reconstitution after alpha-beta-depleted transplantation in children. Construction of the TCRbeta library involved unique molecular identifiers. TCRdb fed the PCR reads into MiXCR, producing one record per CDR3 protein. The data contain 200,000 to 250,000 distinct CDR3 sequences, around 9.6% of them seen just once; the ten biggest clones take up around 6.2%. The sequence derives from a human donor who donated a stem cell graft to a child with acute lymphoblastic leukemia. Here the sequenced sample was PBMCs from the stem cell graft donor, taken from the stem cell graft.

CDR3 DNA: TGCAGTGCTATTCCGGGACAGGGGGCGAACACTGAAGCTTTCTTT. Its protein product is CSAIPGQGANTEAFF. The chain carries TRBV20-1 and TRBJ1-1; 12 positions agree with TRBD1. Germline V lookup: CDR1 DFQATT, CDR2 SNEGSKA (reference sequence). V lost 4 bases to trimming and J lost 1 base; unmatched junction nucleotides: 4. There are 15 residues in the CDR3.